The 5 T cell receptor beta chains below all came from one sample that was sequenced in a study of post-analysis software for immune sequencing data. Study results and limitations: Patients carried several TRBV segments more frequently than controls did, and TRBV5-6, TRBV5-1 and TRBV20-1 were among them.

The authors incorporated unique molecular identifiers into the TCR beta cDNA libraries. TCRdb reprocessed the PCR reads via MiXCR and lists one record per CDR3 protein. The data show about 540,000 distinct CDR3 sequences, 30% to 40% seen once. These receptors' targets are unknown. Specimen: blood. The receptors were sampled from a girl under 18 with multiple sclerosis.

The V and J genes are TRBV5-1 and TRBJ2-1; the match to TRBD1 covers 10 bases. With V trimmed by 4 bases and J by 4 bases, 11 bases remained unmatched. This CDR3 has 17 residues. Germline values: CDR1 SGHRS, CDR2 YFSETQ. The CDR3 region has the DNA TGCGCCAGCAGCCCCGAGGCGGGACAGGGGAGGTACAATGAGCAGTTCTTC. Protein sequence: CASSPEAGQGRYNEQFF.

Regarding this clonotype: A much larger clone differs from this one at a single base, so this may be a read error. The genes are TRBV5-1 and TRBJ2-7; D ambiguous. V shed 0 bases and J shed 7 bases, with 20 bases lying between them. Germline values: CDR1 SGHRS, CDR2 YFSETQ. There are 16 residues in the CDR3. The CDR3 sequence is CASSLEASSSYNEQYF. The CDR3 bases are TGCGCCAGCAGCTTGGAGGCATCGAGCTCCTACAATGAGCAGTACTTC.

In its sample, this clonotype was seen a few times. The rearrangement joins TRBV12-3 or TRBV12-4 to TRBJ2-5; the D gene is possibly TRBD2 (5 bases). Trimming took 5 bases from V and 1 from J, leaving 11 bases between them. This CDR3 comprises 14 residues. CDR3 DNA: TGTGCCAGCAGTCCGAGACGGGGCCAAGAGACCCAGTACTTC. It translates to CASSPRRGQETQYF.

In its sample, this clonotype was seen a few times. The CDR3 protein is CASSAAGGWNEQFF. CDR3 DNA: TGTGCCAGCAGCGCCGCCGGGGGCTGGAATGAGCAGTTCTTC. This chain links TRBV7-9 with TRBJ2-1; TRBD1 or TRBD2 may be the D gene (6 bases each). This CDR3 has 14 amino acids. V lost 5 bases, J lost 7 bases, and 15 bases lay in between. Looked up from germline, CDR1 is SEHNR and CDR2 is FQNEAQ (reference sequence).

The V and J genes are TRBV7-2 and TRBJ2-5, with 7 positions matching TRBD2. The ends lost 7 bases at V and 5 bases at J; junction bases unmatched: 13. Looked up from germline, CDR1 is SGHTA and CDR2 is FQGNSA. The CDR3 loop spans 15 amino acids. CDR3 bases: TGTGCCAGCACCCCCCGCGGGGGTGCCGGTGAGACCCAGTACTTC. The encoded protein is CASTPRGGAGETQYF.